This T cell receptor (beta chain) was retrieved from a study of blood T cell repertoires in COVID-19. Germline values: CDR1 SGHVS, CDR2 FNYEAQ. CDR3 length: 17 residues. The junction had 8 bases not matched to a gene; V was cut back by 0 bases and J by 4 bases. Repertoires were generated with immunoSEQ multiplex PCR, while TCRdb's copy carries only in-frame clones and drops some. The sample has about 180,000 clones, around 86% seen once; the top ten hold about 9.6%. Sequenced input: PBMCs or T cells enriched from blood (not recorded which). The rearrangement links TRBV7-6 to TRBJ2-1; 8 bases line up with TRBD2. The TCR sequence derives from a woman in her twenties or thirties who had recovered from COVID-19. CDR3 in amino acids: CASSLASSGALYNEQFF. CDR3 DNA sequence: TGTGCCAGCAGCTTAGCGAGTAGCGGGGCCCTATACAATGAGCAGTTCTTC.